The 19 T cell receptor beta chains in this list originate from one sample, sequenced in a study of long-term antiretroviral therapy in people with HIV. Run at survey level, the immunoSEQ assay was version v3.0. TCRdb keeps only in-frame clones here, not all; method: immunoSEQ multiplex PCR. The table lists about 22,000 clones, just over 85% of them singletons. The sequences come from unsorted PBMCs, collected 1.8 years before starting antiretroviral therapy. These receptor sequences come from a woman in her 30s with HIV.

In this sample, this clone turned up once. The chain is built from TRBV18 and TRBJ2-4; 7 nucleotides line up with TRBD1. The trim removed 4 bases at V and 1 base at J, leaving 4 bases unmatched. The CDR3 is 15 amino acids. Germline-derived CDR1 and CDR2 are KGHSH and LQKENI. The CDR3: CASSRIQGAKNIQYF. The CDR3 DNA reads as TGTGCCAGCTCACGAATACAGGGGGCCAAAAACATTCAGTACTTC.

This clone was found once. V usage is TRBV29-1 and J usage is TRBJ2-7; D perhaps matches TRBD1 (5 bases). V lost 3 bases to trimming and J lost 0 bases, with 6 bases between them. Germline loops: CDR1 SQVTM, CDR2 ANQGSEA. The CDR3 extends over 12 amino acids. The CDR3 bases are TGCAGCGTTGAGGACACCTCCTACGAGCAGTACGTC. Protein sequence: CSVEDTSYEQYV.

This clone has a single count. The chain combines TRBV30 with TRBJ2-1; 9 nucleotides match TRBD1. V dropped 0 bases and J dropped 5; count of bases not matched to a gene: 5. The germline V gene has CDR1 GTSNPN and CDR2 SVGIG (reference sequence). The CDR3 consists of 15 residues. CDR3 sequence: CAWSVLGTGNNEQFF. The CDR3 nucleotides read TGTGCCTGGAGTGTACTAGGGACAGGGAACAATGAGCAGTTCTTC.

CDR3 loop: CASSEVPGSEQYV. DNA for the CDR3: TGTGCCAGCAGTGAAGTTCCCGGGAGCGAGCAGTACGTC. V is TRBV6-1 and J is TRBJ2-7; D possibly corresponds to TRBD2 (6 bases). The CDR3 spans 13 residues. V lost 1 base to trimming and J lost 6 bases, with 10 bases between them. Looked up from germline, CDR1 is MNHNS and CDR2 is SASEGT.

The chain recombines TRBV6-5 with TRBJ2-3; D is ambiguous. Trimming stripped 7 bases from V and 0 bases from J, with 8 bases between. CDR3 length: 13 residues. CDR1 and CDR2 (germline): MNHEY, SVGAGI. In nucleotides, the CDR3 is TGTGCCAGCACCCAACTTAGCACAGATACGCAGTATTTT. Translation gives CASTQLSTDTQYF.

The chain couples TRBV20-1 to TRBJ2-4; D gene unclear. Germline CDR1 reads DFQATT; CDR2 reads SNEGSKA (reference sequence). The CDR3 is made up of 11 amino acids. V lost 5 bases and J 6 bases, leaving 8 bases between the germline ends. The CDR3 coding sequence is TGCAGTGCTGGACCGGGAAACATTCAGTACTTC. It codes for CSAGPGNIQYF.

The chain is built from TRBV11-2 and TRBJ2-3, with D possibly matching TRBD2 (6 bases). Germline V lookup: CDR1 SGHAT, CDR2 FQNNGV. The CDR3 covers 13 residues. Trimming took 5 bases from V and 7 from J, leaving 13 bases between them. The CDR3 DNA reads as TGTGCCAGCAGCAACCGGGACTTGAATACGCAGTATTTT. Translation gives CASSNRDLNTQYF.

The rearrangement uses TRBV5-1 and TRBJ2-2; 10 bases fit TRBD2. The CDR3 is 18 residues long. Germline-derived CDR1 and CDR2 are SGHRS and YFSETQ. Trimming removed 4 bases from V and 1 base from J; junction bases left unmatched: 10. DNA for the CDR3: TGCGCCAGCAGCGGGCCAACTAGCGGGGTCCGGAACACCGGGGAGCTGTTTTTT. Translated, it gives CASSGPTSGVRNTGELFF.

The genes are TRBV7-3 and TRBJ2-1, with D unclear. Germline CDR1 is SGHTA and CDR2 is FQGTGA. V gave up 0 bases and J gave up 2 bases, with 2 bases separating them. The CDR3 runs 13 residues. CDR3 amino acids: CASSLTTYNEQFF. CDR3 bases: TGTGCCAGCAGCTTAACAACCTACAATGAGCAGTTCTTC.

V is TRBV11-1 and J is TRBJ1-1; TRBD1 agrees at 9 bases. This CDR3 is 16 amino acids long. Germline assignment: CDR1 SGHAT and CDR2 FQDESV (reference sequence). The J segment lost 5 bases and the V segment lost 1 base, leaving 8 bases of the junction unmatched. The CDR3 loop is CASSLDPDRGKTEAFF. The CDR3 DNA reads TGTGCCAGCAGCTTAGATCCGGACAGGGGTAAAACTGAAGCTTTCTTT.

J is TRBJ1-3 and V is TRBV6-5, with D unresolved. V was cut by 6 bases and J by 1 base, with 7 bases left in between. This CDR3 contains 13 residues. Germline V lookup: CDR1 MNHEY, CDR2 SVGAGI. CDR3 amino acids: CASREASGNTIYF. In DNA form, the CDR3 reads TGTGCCAGCAGGGAAGCTTCTGGAAACACCATATATTTT.

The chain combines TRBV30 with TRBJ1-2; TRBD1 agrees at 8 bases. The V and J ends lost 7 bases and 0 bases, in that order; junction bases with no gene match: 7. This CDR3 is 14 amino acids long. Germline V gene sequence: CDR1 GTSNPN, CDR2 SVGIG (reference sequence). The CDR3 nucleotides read TGTGCCTACGAACAGGGGGTGTCTAACTATGGCTACACCTTC. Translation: CAYEQGVSNYGYTF.

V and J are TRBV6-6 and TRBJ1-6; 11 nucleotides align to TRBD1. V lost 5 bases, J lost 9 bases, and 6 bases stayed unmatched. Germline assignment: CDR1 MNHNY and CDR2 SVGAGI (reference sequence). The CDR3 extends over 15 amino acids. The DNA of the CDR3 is TGTGCCAGCAGTAGGACAGGGGGCAAGGGTTCACCCCTCCACTTT. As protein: CASSRTGGKGSPLHF.

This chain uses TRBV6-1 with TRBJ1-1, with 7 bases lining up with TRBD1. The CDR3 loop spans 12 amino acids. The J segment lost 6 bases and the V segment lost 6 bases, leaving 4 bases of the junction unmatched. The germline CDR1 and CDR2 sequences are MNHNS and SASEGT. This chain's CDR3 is CASRRGRAEAFF. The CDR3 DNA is TGTGCCAGCAGGAGGGGGCGCGCTGAAGCTTTCTTT.

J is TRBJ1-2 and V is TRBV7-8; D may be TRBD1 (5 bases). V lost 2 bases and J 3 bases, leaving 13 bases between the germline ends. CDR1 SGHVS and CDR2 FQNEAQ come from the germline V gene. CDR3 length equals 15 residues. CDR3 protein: CASSLSGQGYYGYTF. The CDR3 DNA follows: TGTGCCAGCAGCTTATCCGGGCAGGGCTACTATGGCTACACCTTC.

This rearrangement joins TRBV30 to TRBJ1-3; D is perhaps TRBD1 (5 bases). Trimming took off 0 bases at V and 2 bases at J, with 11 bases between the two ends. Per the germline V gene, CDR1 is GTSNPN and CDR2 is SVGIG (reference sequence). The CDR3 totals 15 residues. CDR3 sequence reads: CAWSVPGHPGNTIYF. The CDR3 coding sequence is TGTGCCTGGAGTGTACCCGGACACCCTGGAAACACCATATATTTT.

The CDR3 DNA reads as TGTGCCAGCAGCTTGCGGGGCAGGGGAAATTTTGCAGATACGCAGTATTTT. This translates into CASSLRGRGNFADTQYF. The chain carries TRBV11-3 and TRBJ2-3, with D perhaps being TRBD1 or TRBD2 (6 bases each). Germline V CDR1 and CDR2: SGHNT, YENEEA. This CDR3 comprises 17 residues. V was pared by 3 bases and J by 4 bases, with 20 bases between.

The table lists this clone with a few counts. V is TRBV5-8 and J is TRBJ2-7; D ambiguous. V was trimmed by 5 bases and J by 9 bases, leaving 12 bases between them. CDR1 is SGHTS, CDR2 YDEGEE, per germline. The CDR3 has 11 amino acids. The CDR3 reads CASRSPGAQYV. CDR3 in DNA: TGTGCCAGCAGGTCCCCTGGAGCGCAGTACGTC.

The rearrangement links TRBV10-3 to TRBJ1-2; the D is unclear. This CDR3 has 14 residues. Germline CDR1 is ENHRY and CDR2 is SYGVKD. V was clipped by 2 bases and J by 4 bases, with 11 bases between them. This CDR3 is CAISEDGTSYGYTF. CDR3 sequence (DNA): TGTGCCATCAGTGAGGACGGAACCTCCTATGGCTACACCTTC.